This T cell receptor beta chain is drawn from a study of cytomegalovirus exposure and HLA in healthy donors. Findings and limits, study-wide: Associated with HLA alleles at 0.05 false discovery rate in a later analysis were 17,000 or so TCR beta sequences. The study listed around 150 cytomegalovirus-associated TCR beta chains.

In the case of this clone: The antigen is undetermined.

Losses at the gene ends were 4 bases for V and 6 bases for J; bases not matched to a gene: 8. The CDR3 has 14 residues. The germline V gene has CDR1 SGHTA and CDR2 FQGTGA. A multiplex PCR was run with 60 Vbeta primers and 13 Jbeta primers. Profiled with immunoSEQ multiplex PCR; TCRdb holds only in-frame clones, not every one. The sample holds 150,000 to 200,000 clones, roughly 80% seen once. The chain uses TRBV7-3 and TRBJ2-7; TRBD2 matches at 8 bases. The specimen sequenced was PBMCs. This TCR was sampled from a man aged 35 to 55 in good health and CMV-seropositive. The DNA for the CDR3 is TGTGCCAGCAGCTCCGGGAGGGCCGGGGCCGAGCAGTACTTC. Amino acids: CASSSGRAGAEQYF.